The T cell receptor (beta chain) under discussion was sequenced for a study of sequential checkpoint blockade in melanoma. Generated by immunoSEQ multiplex PCR, the TCRdb table keeps only in-frame clones and is missing some. Counted here are just over 15,000 clones, approximately 80% occurring once; the ten biggest clones make up about 29%. Treatment defined: randomized to nivolumab then ipilimumab (arm A) or the reverse (arm B). Live CD3+CD8+ CD19− CD56− cells were sorted from PBMCs. From germline, CDR1 is SGHRS and CDR2 YFSETQ. Trimming shortened V by 0 bases and J by 8 bases, and 21 bases separated the two germline ends. The CDR3 has 17 amino acids.

This receptor was taken from a human donor with melanoma. This chain uses TRBV5-1 with TRBJ2-1; possibly TRBD2 for D (6 bases). This material consisted of CD8+ T cells sorted from blood (inferred from file names), taken from a patient given nivolumab and ipilimumab in sequence. The CDR3 DNA reads TGCGCCAGCAGCTTGGCCTCTCGGACTATACCGTTGGATGAGCAGTTCTTC. It yields the protein CASSLASRTIPLDEQFF.